Listed here are 20 T cell receptor beta chains from one sample, sequenced in a study of T cells after yellow fever vaccination. TCRdb re-called the 5' RACE reads through MiXCR, storing one row per CDR3 protein. The sample lists some 400,000 distinct CDR3 sequences; 6.2% were seen once. The sequenced sample was PBMCs, obtained 5 days after the yellow fever booster vaccination. The receptors come from a man aged 25-45 years who received the YFV17D yellow fever vaccine.

The genes are TRBV23-1 and TRBJ2-1; 14 bases fit TRBD2. TRBV23-1 is an ORF for which the function is uncertain. This CDR3 comprises 18 residues. V gave up 2 bases and J gave up 8 bases; unmatched junction bases: 11. CDR3 nucleotides: TGCGCCAGCAGTCAACGCGAGACTAGCGGGAGGGCCAAGGATGAGCAGTTCTTC. Translated: CASSQRETSGRAKDEQFF.

The J gene is TRBJ2-5, the V gene TRBV11-2; D might be TRBD1 (6 bases). The V gene lost 2 bases and the J gene lost 4 bases, with 17 bases spanning the gap. Per the germline V gene, CDR1 is SGHAT and CDR2 is FQNNGV. CDR3 size: 16 residues. CDR3 amino acids: CASSLLDSIVGETQYF. As DNA, the CDR3 is TGTGCCAGCAGCTTATTGGACAGCATCGTCGGAGAGACCCAGTACTTC.

This clonotype was counted a few times. This chain joins TRBV18 and TRBJ2-1, with 12 bases matching TRBD2. CDR3 size: 15 residues. With V trimmed by 3 bases and J by 10 bases, 7 bases remained unmatched. Germline-derived CDR1 and CDR2 are KGHSH and LQKENI. The CDR3 loop is CASSPGLAGEGEQFF. CDR3 bases: TGTGCCAGCTCACCGGGACTAGCGGGTGAGGGAGAGCAGTTCTTC.

This clonotype was seen a few times. J is TRBJ2-1 and V is TRBV5-1; 10 bases are shared with TRBD2. CDR3 length: 19 amino acids. Looked up from germline, CDR1 is SGHRS and CDR2 is YFSETQ. With V trimmed by 3 bases and J by 1 base, 13 bases remained unmatched. CDR3 nucleotide sequence: TGCGCCAGCAGCTCTTCTAGTAGCGGGAGGCAGGGGTCCTACAATGAGCAGTTCTTC. Its protein is CASSSSSSGRQGSYNEQFF.

Concerning this clonotype: Given a much more abundant clone one base away, this may be a read error. This chain connects TRBV9 to TRBJ2-7; possible D gene TRBD1, 7 bases. Trimming shortened V by 2 bases and J by 6 bases, and 15 bases separated the two germline ends. This CDR3 spans 14 amino acids. CDR1 is SGDLS, CDR2 YYNGEE, per germline. CDR3 DNA: TGTGCCAGCAGCGTCCAGGGGGGCCCCTGCGAGCAGTACTTC. Its protein product is CASSVQGGPCEQYF. The variable domain in full, with the rest retrieved from reference TRBV9 and TRBJ2-7, is DSGVTQTPKHLITATGQRVTLRCSPRSGDLSVYWYQQSLDQGLQFLIQYYNGEERAKGNILERFSAQQFPDLHSELNLSSLELGDSALYFCASSVQGGPCEQYFGPGTRLTVT.

This chain connects TRBV20-1 to TRBJ2-1; 10 nucleotides line up with TRBD2. V lost 7 bases to trimming and J lost 8 bases; unmatched junction nucleotides: 14. CDR1 is DFQATT, CDR2 SNEGSKA, per germline (reference sequence). CDR3 length equals 15 residues. CDR3 nucleotide sequence: TGCAGTGTCAGACGAGGGACTAGCGTTGAAGATGAGCAGTTCTTC. This sequence encodes CSVRRGTSVEDEQFF.

This clonotype was found a few times. The V call is TRBV20-1, the J call TRBJ2-3; 7 bases map to TRBD2. CDR1 is DFQATT and CDR2 is SNEGSKA in the germline V gene (reference sequence). This CDR3 spans 15 amino acids. J was trimmed by 4 bases and V by 1 base; bases with no gene match: 8. In DNA form, the CDR3 reads TGCAGTGCTAGAGTTAGGCGGGAGCGGGCAGATACGCAGTATTTT. It translates to CSARVRRERADTQYF.

This clonotype was detected many times. The rearrangement links TRBV5-1 to TRBJ1-1, with 9 bases fitting TRBD1. The CDR3 totals 15 residues. J gave up 1 base and V 4 bases, and 5 bases lay outside the gene matches. Germline CDR1 is SGHRS and CDR2 is YFSETQ. The CDR3 sequence is CASSPQTGGNTEAFF. Here the CDR3 DNA reads TGCGCCAGCAGCCCGCAGACAGGGGGGAACACTGAAGCTTTCTTT.

The rearrangement links TRBV28 to TRBJ2-5; the D gene is possibly TRBD2 (6 bases). Trimming pared 6 bases from V and 1 base from J, leaving 9 bases between. CDR3 size: 13 residues. Germline V gene sequence: CDR1 MDHEN, CDR2 SYDVKM. The CDR3 DNA reads TGTGCCAGCAGCGGACTAATCCAAGAGACCCAGTACTTC. Residues: CASSGLIQETQYF.

Ten or more counts support this clonotype. This chain connects TRBV7-3 to TRBJ2-1; TRBD1 matches 7 bases. The V segment lost 5 bases and the J segment 5 bases; nucleotides outside the gene matches: 12. The CDR3 is made up of 16 amino acids. CDR1 is SGHTA, CDR2 FQGTGA, per germline. CDR3 in DNA: TGTGCCAGCAGCCCCGAAGTAGTAGGGGGCCACAATGAGCAGTTCTTC. As protein: CASSPEVVGGHNEQFF.

V gene TRBV5-6 combines with J gene TRBJ1-2; D uncertain. The CDR3 contains 13 residues. The V and J ends lost 7 bases and 3 bases respectively, with 13 bases between them. Germline V gene data show CDR1 as SGHDT and CDR2 as YYEEEE. The CDR3 reads CASAPTPDYGYTF. CDR3 nucleotide sequence: TGTGCCAGCGCCCCAACTCCGGACTATGGCTACACCTTC.

This clonotype was seen ten or more times. The rearrangement joins TRBV5-4 to TRBJ2-3, with D uncertain. Germline assignment: CDR1 SGHNT and CDR2 YYREEE (reference sequence). The CDR3 contains 15 residues. The V gene lost 0 bases and the J gene lost 2 bases, with 10 bases spanning the gap. The CDR3 bases are TGTGCCAGCAGCTTGGGGGATTTAACCACAGATACGCAGTATTTT. It encodes CASSLGDLTTDTQYF.

In its sample, this clonotype was seen a few times. This chain connects TRBV20-1 to TRBJ1-4; D is possibly TRBD1 (6 bases). Germline assignment: CDR1 DFQATT and CDR2 SNEGSKA (reference sequence). The CDR3 spans 12 residues. Trimming removed 2 bases from V and 8 bases from J, with 9 bases in between. The CDR3 is CSARQGTEKLFF. CDR3 coding DNA: TGCAGTGCTAGACAGGGGACGGAAAAACTGTTTTTT.

This clonotype was found many times. CDR3 residues: CAISEPFYEQYF. The CDR3 region has the DNA TGTGCCATCAGTGAGCCCTTCTACGAGCAGTACTTC. The rearrangement joins TRBV10-3 to TRBJ2-7; D is unresolved. CDR3 length: 12 amino acids. V was pared by 2 bases and J by 3 bases, with 5 bases between. Germline values: CDR1 ENHRY, CDR2 SYGVKD.

A few counts support this clonotype. This chain links TRBV29-1 with TRBJ2-3; no clear D gene. Trimming took 8 bases from V and 2 from J, leaving 11 bases between them. From germline, CDR1 is SQVTM and CDR2 ANQGSEA. The CDR3 spans 12 residues. CDR3 sequence: CSPLSATDTQYF. CDR3 in DNA: TGCAGCCCCTTGTCAGCCACAGATACGCAGTATTTT.

The chain combines TRBV28 with TRBJ2-1; 7 bases agree with TRBD2. The germline V gene has CDR1 MDHEN and CDR2 SYDVKM. The length of the CDR3 is 15 residues. J was trimmed by 9 bases and V by 1 base; bases with no gene match: 9. Written as DNA, the CDR3 is TGTGCCAGCAGTTTATCGGGGTTGGAGCGGGGTGAGCAGTTCTTC. Amino acid sequence: CASSLSGLERGEQFF.

This clonotype has a handful of counts. V and J are TRBV20-1 and TRBJ2-2; 7 nucleotides match TRBD2. CDR1 and CDR2 from the germline V gene are DFQATT and SNEGSKA (reference sequence). The CDR3 runs to 14 residues. The trim removed 5 bases at V and 4 bases at J, leaving 7 bases unmatched. The CDR3 DNA sequence: TGCAGTGCTGCGGGGTCGGGGGGCACCGGGGAGCTGTTTTTT. Translation gives CSAAGSGGTGELFF.

There are a few counts of this clonotype. V gene TRBV20-1 combines with J gene TRBJ2-5; TRBD1 aligns across 7 bases. The junction had 0 bases not matched to a gene; V was cut back by 1 base and J by 1 base. CDR1 and CDR2 (germline): DFQATT, SNEGSKA (reference sequence). The CDR3 covers 13 residues. The chain's CDR3 is CSARGQGQETQYF. DNA for the CDR3: TGCAGTGCTAGAGGACAGGGCCAAGAGACCCAGTACTTC.

This chain connects TRBV29-1 to TRBJ2-4; 7 positions match TRBD1. CDR3 length: 13 amino acids. Germline CDR1 reads SQVTM; CDR2 reads ANQGSEA. V lost 8 bases, J lost 7 bases, and 11 bases stayed unmatched. In DNA, the CDR3 is TGCAGCATCCCGACAGGGCCGGGGAACATTCAGTACTTC. Its translation is CSIPTGPGNIQYF.

The sample holds a few counts of this clonotype. The gene calls are TRBV20-1 and TRBJ2-2; weak D call: TRBD2 (6 bases). This CDR3 region has 16 residues. In germline, CDR1 is DFQATT, CDR2 SNEGSKA (reference sequence). V was clipped by 5 bases and J by 5 bases, with 21 bases between them. Here the CDR3 DNA reads TGCAGTGCTCTAAATCGACATAGCGGTCCGACCGGGGAGCTGTTTTTT. Amino acids: CSALNRHSGPTGELFF.